Listed below are T cell receptor beta chains from one sample, sequenced in a study of blood T cell repertoires in COVID-19. Sequencing used immunoSEQ multiplex PCR; TCRdb keeps in-frame clones, though not all of them. The repertoire has around 100,000 clones, 85% to 90% of them found once; the top ten carry 5%. The sequencing sample was made of peripheral blood. The origin of the receptors is a human donor in a cohort sampled during active COVID-19. Each CDR3 is given with its conserved first and last residue. A D gene is named only where the DNA matches it firmly. Clone size is stated in some rows and not others, as once, few, many or a class when expanded.

TRBD2 | TRBJ2-7 | . | TRBV6-5 | CASSTTSGSYEQYF | TGTGCCAGCAGCACGACTAGCGGGAGCTACGAGCAGTACTTC
. | TRBJ2-7 | . | TRBV6-5 | CASRRTPTYEQYF | TGTGCCAGCAGGAGGACACCCACCTACGAGCAGTACTTC
. | TRBJ2-6 | . | TRBV5-6 | CASSWPGLHSGANVLTF | TGTGCCAGCAGCTGGCCGGGTCTCCACTCTGGGGCCAACGTCCTGACTTTC
. | TRBJ1-1 | . | TRBV7-6 | CASSSAGAATPSGAFF | TGTGCCAGCAGCTCAGCGGGGGCAGCTACCCCGTCGGGAGCTTTCTTT
. | TRBJ1-2 | . | TRBV10-3 | CAISDGQTPYGYTF | TGTGCCATCAGTGATGGACAGACACCCTATGGCTACACCTTC
. | TRBJ2-3 | . | TRBV6-4 | CASSDRGMTDTQYF | TGTGCCAGCAGTGACAGGGGGATGACAGATACGCAGTATTTT
. | TRBJ1-3 | . | TRBV11-2 | CASSQVGNTIYF | TGTGCCAGCAGCCAGGTCGGAAACACCATATATTTT
TRBD2 | TRBJ2-5 | . | TRBV5-1 | CASSSGLAVRSETQYF | TGCGCCAGCAGTTCGGGACTAGCGGTGAGGTCGGAGACCCAGTACTTC
. | TRBJ2-7 | . | TRBV7-8 | CASSLNGRGIYEQYF | TGTGCCAGCAGCTTAAACGGGAGAGGGATCTACGAGCAGTACTTC
. | TRBJ2-3 | . | TRBV7-6 | CASSLALIRSGEATDTQYF | TGTGCCAGCAGCTTAGCGCTAATTCGCAGCGGAGAAGCCACAGATACGCAGTATTTT
TRBD2 | TRBJ2-3 | . | TRBV5-4 | CASSLSLAGHSADTQYF | TGTGCCAGCAGCTTGTCCCTAGCGGGGCATTCTGCAGATACGCAGTATTTT
TRBD2 | TRBJ2-1 | . | TRBV4-2 | CASSQDVAGLVSYNEQFF | TGTGCCAGCAGCCAAGATGTAGCCGGACTAGTGTCCTACAATGAGCAGTTCTTC
TRBD2 | TRBJ2-7 | . | TRBV6-4 | CASSELAGVGEQYF | TGTGCCAGCAGTGAATTAGCGGGAGTGGGCGAGCAGTACTTC
. | TRBJ2-2 | . | TRBV28 | CASSLEVRVNTGELFF | TGTGCCAGCAGTTTGGAGGTGAGAGTGAACACCGGGGAGCTGTTTTTT
. | TRBJ2-1 | . | TRBV7-9 | CASSFVGQQFF | TGTGCCAGCAGCTTTGTCGGTCAGCAGTTCTTC
. | TRBJ2-1 | . | TRBV7-9 | CASSVSVGYNEQFF | TGTGCCAGCAGCGTCTCCGTCGGGTACAATGAGCAGTTCTTC
. | TRBJ1-1 | . | TRBV7-2 | CASSLFTTRGRAFF | TGTGCCAGCAGCTTATTTACGACCAGGGGAAGAGCTTTCTTT
TRBD2 | TRBJ2-2 | . | TRBV19 | CASSMRGLDGTGELFF | TGTGCCAGTAGTATGCGGGGACTAGATGGTACCGGGGAGCTGTTTTTT
TRBD1 | TRBJ2-3 | . | TRBV29-1 | CSVWDSGQGADTQYF | TGCAGCGTTTGGGACTCGGGACAGGGGGCAGATACGCAGTATTTT
TRBD2 | TRBJ2-1 | . | TRBV29-1 | CSVSTPAGDYNEQFF | TGCAGTGTCTCTACCCCAGCGGGAGACTACAATGAGCAGTTCTTC
TRBD1 | TRBJ1-6 | . | TRBV5-4 | CASVPVGQGNNSPLHF | TGTGCCAGCGTCCCGGTGGGACAGGGTAATAATTCACCCCTCCACTTT
. | TRBJ1-5 | once | TRBV28 | CASSLNLPNQPQHF | TGTGCCAGCAGTTTAAATCTCCCCAATCAGCCCCAGCATTTT
TRBD1 | TRBJ2-2 | . | TRBV19 | CASSIVGGITGELFF | TGTGCCAGTAGTATAGTAGGGGGCATCACCGGGGAGCTGTTTTTT
TRBD2 | TRBJ2-7 | few | TRBV3-1/TRBV3-2 | CASSSSGAAYEQYF | TGTGCCAGCAGCTCTAGCGGAGCTGCCTACGAGCAGTACTTC
TRBD2 | TRBJ2-1 | . | TRBV19 | CASTGTSFVNEQFF | TGTGCCAGTACCGGGACTAGTTTTGTAAATGAGCAGTTCTTC
TRBD1 | TRBJ1-1 | . | TRBV14 | CASSLHRGATEAFF | TGTGCCAGCAGCCTTCACAGGGGGGCCACTGAAGCTTTCTTT
TRBD2 | TRBJ2-6 | . | TRBV7-9 | CASSLMDGAGGSGANVLTF | TGTGCCAGCAGCTTAATGGATGGAGCGGGGGGATCTGGGGCCAACGTCCTGACTTTC
. | TRBJ2-1 | once | TRBV4-3 | CASSQAAGSNEQFF | TGCGCCAGCAGCCAAGCCGCAGGGTCAAATGAGCAGTTCTTC
TRBD1 | TRBJ1-2 | few | TRBV6-2/TRBV6-3 | CASSLQGAIYGYTF | TGTGCCAGCAGCCTACAGGGGGCGATCTATGGCTACACCTTC
TRBD2 | TRBJ2-7 | . | TRBV7-2 | CASSLAPGTSGYEQYF | TGTGCCAGCAGCTTAGCACCCGGGACTAGCGGGTACGAGCAGTACTTC
TRBD1 | TRBJ1-2 | . | TRBV28 | CASSPDLQGAYGYTF | TGTGCCAGCAGTCCCGACCTACAGGGGGCCTATGGCTACACCTTC
. | TRBJ2-7 | . | TRBV28 | CASTDSRTYEQYF | TGTGCCAGCACGGACAGTCGAACGTACGAGCAGTACTTC
. | TRBJ2-3 | once | TRBV7-2 | CASSFRQTDTQYF | TGTGCCAGCAGCTTCCGACAGACAGATACGCAGTATTTT
. | TRBJ2-1 | . | TRBV9 | CASSNTQVEQFF | TGTGCCAGCAGCAATACACAGGTTGAGCAGTTCTTC
TRBD1 | TRBJ2-7 | few | TRBV6-6 | CASTMGQGNEQYF | TGTGCCAGCACCATGGGACAGGGTAACGAGCAGTACTTC
TRBD2 | TRBJ2-3 | . | TRBV5-4 | CASSRAGAYTDTQYF | TGTGCCAGCAGCCGAGCGGGAGCCTACACAGATACGCAGTATTTT
TRBD1 | TRBJ2-7 | . | TRBV7-9 | CASSLPPGQGTEQYF | TGTGCCAGCAGCTTACCCCCGGGACAGGGGACCGAGCAGTACTTC
TRBD2 | TRBJ2-3 | . | TRBV10-3 | CAAGLAGDSDTQYF | TGTGCCGCCGGACTAGCGGGAGATTCAGATACGCAGTATTTT
TRBD1 | TRBJ1-3 | few | TRBV7-2 | CASSLDRGIGTIYF | TGTGCCAGCAGCTTAGACAGGGGGATAGGCACCATATATTTT
. | TRBJ1-1 | . | TRBV19 | CASFNPRASEAFF | TGTGCCAGTTTTAACCCCCGTGCGTCCGAAGCTTTCTTT
. | TRBJ1-2 | . | TRBV12-5 | CASGSHGAEGSGYTF | TGTGCTAGTGGTTCCCACGGGGCGGAGGGAAGTGGCTACACCTTC
. | TRBJ2-7 | . | TRBV18 | CASSPRGQSYEQYF | TGTGCCAGCTCACCACGAGGACAGTCCTACGAGCAGTACTTC
. | TRBJ1-6 | . | TRBV19 | CASSPGQPYNSPLHF | TGTGCCAGTAGTCCCGGACAGCCTTATAATTCACCCCTCCACTTT
TRBD1 | TRBJ1-4 | . | TRBV2 | CASRDIGQGAINEKLFF | TGTGCCAGCAGGGACATTGGGCAGGGGGCAATTAATGAAAAACTGTTTTTT
. | TRBJ2-5 | . | TRBV28 | CASSLSRTPQETQYF | TGTGCCAGCAGTTTGTCGAGGACACCGCAAGAGACCCAGTACTTC
. | TRBJ2-7 | . | TRBV27 | CASSESGRVYEQYF | TGTGCCAGCAGCGAGAGTGGCAGGGTCTACGAGCAGTACTTC
. | TRBJ1-2 | few | TRBV7-9 | CASSFQGGDGYTF | TGTGCCAGCAGCTTCCAGGGAGGCGATGGCTACACCTTC
. | TRBJ1-5 | few | TRBV27 | CASSFGGAEQPQHF | TGTGCCAGCAGTTTTGGGGGGGCTGAGCAGCCCCAGCATTTT
TRBD2 | TRBJ2-3 | . | TRBV7-2 | CASSLWTSGASTDTQYF | TGTGCCAGCAGCCTTTGGACTAGCGGGGCAAGCACAGATACGCAGTATTTT
. | TRBJ2-7 | once | TRBV5-5 | CASSLAGYTHEQYF | TGTGCCAGCAGCTTGGCGGGGTATACCCACGAGCAGTACTTC
. | TRBJ1-5 | . | TRBV19 | CASSLTGNQPQHF | TGTGCCAGTAGTCTTACAGGCAATCAGCCCCAGCATTTT
TRBD1 | TRBJ2-1 | . | TRBV11-3 | CASSLSRGPHNEQFF | TGTGCCAGCAGCTTAAGCAGGGGGCCCCACAATGAGCAGTTCTTC
TRBD1 | TRBJ2-1 | . | TRBV28 | CASSSGTGIGNEQFF | TGTGCCAGCAGTTCCGGGACAGGGATCGGCAATGAGCAGTTCTTC
. | TRBJ2-5 | . | TRBV5-1 | CASSLGLVGGQETQYF | TGCGCCAGCAGCTTGGGGCTGGTCGGCGGCCAAGAGACCCAGTACTTC
TRBD1 | TRBJ1-5 | . | TRBV19 | CASSIQRWQGEFSNQPQHF | TGTGCCAGTAGTATTCAGAGGTGGCAGGGGGAGTTCAGCAATCAGCCCCAGCATTTT
TRBD1 | TRBJ2-3 | . | TRBV5-1 | CASSLGQGADTQYF | TGCGCCAGCAGCTTGGGGCAGGGGGCCGATACGCAGTATTTT
. | TRBJ1-2 | . | TRBV29-1 | CSVETGRSNYGYTF | TGCAGCGTTGAGACAGGCCGCTCTAACTATGGCTACACCTTC
. | TRBJ2-1 | . | TRBV11-3 | CASSPSRLDNEQFF | TGTGCCAGCAGCCCGTCGCGGTTGGACAATGAGCAGTTCTTC
TRBD1 | TRBJ1-2 | . | TRBV29-1 | CSVAIQGGNYGYTF | TGCAGCGTTGCCATTCAGGGGGGTAACTATGGCTACACCTTC
TRBD1 | TRBJ1-1 | . | TRBV27 | CASSLSSISRGHAFF | TGTGCCAGCAGTTTATCGTCAATTTCCAGGGGGCATGCTTTCTTT